This record covers a single T cell receptor (beta chain). Its target is not known. The sample contains more than one DNA sequence encoding this CDR3. The V end lost 9 bases, the J end lost 0 bases, and 21 bases lay between the germline ends. The CDR3 has 17 residues. Germline V gives CDR1 SGHTA, CDR2 FQGNSA. Only in-frame clones appear in the TCRdb table, and some are missing; sequencing was by immunoSEQ multiplex PCR. Of over 120,000 clones detected, 92% appear once; the ten largest clones hold about 0.2%. These data are taken from a study of graft-versus-host responses after intestinal transplantation.

The specimen was unstimulated CD4+ T cells sorted from spleen or lymph node cells, collected before intestinal transplant. The clonotype originates from a human donor who received an intestinal transplant. The genes are TRBV7-2 and TRBJ2-1; TRBD2 is a possible D gene (6 bases). The CDR3 region is CASSLRGSGVSYNEQFF. CDR3 DNA: TGTGCCAGTAGCCTGAGGGGTAGCGGAGTCTCCTACAATGAGCAGTTCTTC.